Listed here is a single TCR beta chain. What it recognizes is unknown. In TCRdb, the reads were re-called with MiXCR into one record per CDR3 protein. The table includes roughly 720,000 distinct CDR3 sequences, about 40% detected once. Germline lookup yields CDR1 SGHAT and CDR2 FQNNGV. This CDR3 has 14 amino acids. The V and J ends lost 2 bases and 9 bases, in that order; junction bases with no gene match: 7. The data originate from a study of T cell repertoires in cytomegalovirus infection. Whole-study context: CMV infection and matching HLA type were both indicated by public TCR beta signatures.

Study outcomes and limitations: Cumulative frequency of public TCR beta families picked out carriers of CMV plus the relevant HLA. There were HLA-C-restricted CMV-specific TCR beta clonotypes dominating the ex vivo response.

This receptor was taken from a human donor in good health (CMV status not recorded). Some clones in this sample may be carry-over from other donors' samples. The source material was PBMCs. The chain links TRBV11-2 to TRBJ1-5; 7 bases align to TRBD1. The chain's CDR3 is CASSLTTGFWPQHF. Here the CDR3 DNA reads TGTGCCAGCAGCTTAACGACAGGGTTCTGGCCCCAGCATTTT.